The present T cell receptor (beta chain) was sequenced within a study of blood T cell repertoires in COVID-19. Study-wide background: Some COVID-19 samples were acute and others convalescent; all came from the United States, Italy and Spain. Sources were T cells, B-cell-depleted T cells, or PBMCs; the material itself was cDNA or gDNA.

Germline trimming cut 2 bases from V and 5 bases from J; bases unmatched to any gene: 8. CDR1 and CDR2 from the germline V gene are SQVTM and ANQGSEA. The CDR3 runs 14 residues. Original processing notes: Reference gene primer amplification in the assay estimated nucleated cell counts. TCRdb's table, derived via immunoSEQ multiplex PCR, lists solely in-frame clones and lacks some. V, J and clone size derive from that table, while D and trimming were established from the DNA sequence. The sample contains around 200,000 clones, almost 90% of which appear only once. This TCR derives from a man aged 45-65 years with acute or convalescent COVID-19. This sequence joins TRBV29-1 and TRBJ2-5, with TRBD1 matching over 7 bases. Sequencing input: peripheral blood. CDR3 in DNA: TGCAGCGTTGAAATTCGAGGGGGCGGTGAGACCCAGTACTTC. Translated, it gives CSVEIRGGGETQYF.